These 9 T cell receptor beta chains were sequenced from one sample in a study of spatial heterogeneity in lung cancer. The time point is: sample taken at primary tumor resection. These receptors' targets are unknown. TCRdb called the 5' RACE reads again in MiXCR, with one record for every CDR3 protein. The repertoire holds under 7,000 distinct CDR3 sequences, with approximately 9.1% as singletons. Study results and caveats: Counts of expanded alpha and beta TCRs within tumors tracked the tumor nonsynonymous mutation count.

The sample here was lung tumor tissue, taken at surgery. The receptors were sampled from a female donor with early-stage non-small cell lung cancer.

This clonotype is medium-sized. The gene calls are TRBV15 and TRBJ2-7; 8 nucleotides align to TRBD1. This CDR3 contains 15 residues. The germline gives CDR1 LNHNV, CDR2 YYDKDF (reference sequence). Trimming took 5 bases from V and 3 from J; bases not matched to a gene: 9. The CDR3 nucleotides are TGTGCCACCAGCGGCCCCGACAGGGGCGGCTACGAGCAGTACTTC. This codes for CATSGPDRGGYEQYF.

This clonotype was seen a handful of times. The chain uses TRBV12-3 or TRBV12-4 and TRBJ1-6; D unresolved. V shed 2 bases and J shed 7 bases, with 12 bases lying between them. The CDR3 length is 15 residues. The CDR3 region is CASSLNSGGNSPLHF. In DNA, the CDR3 is TGTGCCAGCAGTTTAAATTCTGGAGGGAATTCACCCCTCCACTTT.

This clonotype was observed many times. V is TRBV12-3 or TRBV12-4 and J is TRBJ1-5; 7 nucleotides match TRBD1. The CDR3 consists of 14 residues. Unmatched junction bases numbered 8, after V lost 10 bases and J lost 2 bases. The CDR3 DNA reads as TGTGCCACACCCCAAGGGACAGGCAATCAGCCCCAGCATTTT. Amino acids: CATPQGTGNQPQHF.

This clonotype was counted ten times or more. The chain links TRBV15 to TRBJ2-4, with no clear D. Between the trimmed V and J ends, which lost 1 base and 1 base, there was a span of 2 bases. This CDR3 comprises 13 residues. Germline V gives CDR1 LNHNV, CDR2 YYDKDF (reference sequence). CDR3 in amino acids: CATSRGAKNIQYF. Here the CDR3 DNA reads TGTGCCACCAGCAGAGGTGCCAAAAACATTCAGTACTTC. Together with reference TRBV15 and TRBJ2-4, the CDR3 gives the full variable domain: DAMVIQNPRYQVTQFGKPVTLSCSQTLNHNVMYWYQQKSSQAPKLLFHYYDKDFNNEADTPDNFQSRRPNTSFCFLDIRSPGLGDTAMYLCATSRGAKNIQYFGAGTRLSVL.

This clonotype has only a few counts. This chain links TRBV9 with TRBJ2-1, with 11 bases fitting TRBD2. Trimming took 4 bases from V and 6 from J; bases not matched to a gene: 9. Germline V CDR1 and CDR2: SGDLS, YYNGEE. This CDR3 comprises 16 residues. CDR3 in amino acids: CASSPVAGGVGNEQFF. CDR3 DNA: TGTGCCAGCAGCCCGGTAGCGGGGGGGGTTGGCAATGAGCAGTTCTTC.

This clonotype is labeled large. The V call is TRBV7-9, the J call TRBJ1-3; TRBD1 might be the D (5 bases). Looked up from germline, CDR1 is SEHNR and CDR2 is FQNEAQ (reference sequence). The CDR3 totals 15 residues. V shed 3 bases and J shed 0 bases, with 9 bases lying between them. CDR3 nucleotides: TGTGCCAGCAGCTTTGACAGACACTCTGGAAACACCATATATTTT. This encodes CASSFDRHSGNTIYF.

This clonotype was counted many times. The rearrangement links TRBV25-1 to TRBJ2-5, with D unclear. There are 13 residues in the CDR3. Germline V gene sequence: CDR1 MGHDK, CDR2 SYGVNS. Trimming removed 3 bases at V and 4 bases at J, with 9 bases between. The CDR3 sequence is CASSDRVTETQYF. As DNA, the CDR3 is TGTGCCAGCAGTGATAGGGTAACAGAGACCCAGTACTTC.

Within the sample, this clonotype is medium-sized. CDR3 residues: CASSFLRGRWTEAFF. Written as DNA, the CDR3 is TGCGCCAGCAGCTTCCTCAGGGGGCGGTGGACTGAAGCTTTCTTT. The chain combines TRBV5-1 with TRBJ1-1; the match to TRBD1 covers 8 bases. CDR1 SGHRS and CDR2 YFSETQ come from the germline V gene. There are 15 residues in the CDR3. Trimming at V came to 2 bases and at J to 5 bases, leaving 8 bases not matched to a gene.

By share, this clonotype counts as medium-sized. This chain joins TRBV20-1 and TRBJ2-7, with no clear D. The CDR3 is 11 residues long. The germline gives CDR1 DFQATT, CDR2 SNEGSKA (reference sequence). The germline V and J ends were trimmed by 5 bases and 5 bases, with 10 bases remaining between them. The CDR3 here is CSAERADEQYF. The CDR3 region has the DNA TGCAGTGCTGAAAGGGCGGACGAGCAGTACTTC.